Below are 10 T cell receptor beta chains sequenced from a single sample in a study of cytomegalovirus exposure and HLA in healthy donors. Use of 60 Vbeta and 13 Jbeta primers characterized the PCR. Clones were sequenced by immunoSEQ multiplex PCR, and TCRdb holds only the in-frame ones, with some missing. The repertoire holds about 120,000 clones, about 83% seen once, with about 3.5% in the top ten. Sequencing was performed on PBMCs. These TCRs come from a woman aged 40-49 years in good health and CMV-seropositive.

The CDR3 protein is CASSSRSSGRARGELFF. Written as DNA, the CDR3 is TGTGCCAGCAGCTCCCGGTCTAGCGGGAGGGCCCGAGGGGAGCTGTTTTTT. The V call is TRBV11-2, the J call TRBJ2-2, with 12 positions matching TRBD2. The V gene end was trimmed by 4 bases and the J gene end by 8 bases; junction bases not matched to a gene: 11. From germline, CDR1 is SGHAT and CDR2 FQNNGV. The CDR3 extends over 17 amino acids.

The rearrangement uses TRBV7-3 and TRBJ2-3; 7 positions agree with TRBD2. This CDR3 contains 14 residues. V was clipped by 3 bases and J by 5 bases; unmatched bases: 5. In germline, CDR1 is SGHTA, CDR2 FQGTGA. The CDR3 nucleotides read TGTGCCAGCAGCTTGCTGGGGGAGGGAGATACGCAGTATTTT. Its translation is CASSLLGEGDTQYF.

The V call is TRBV7-8, the J call TRBJ1-1; tentatively, D is TRBD1 (6 bases). Trimming removed 3 bases from V and 3 bases from J, with 11 bases in between. The germline gives CDR1 SGHVS, CDR2 FQNEAQ. The CDR3 is 14 residues long. CDR3 sequence: CASSFGRGYTEAFF. The CDR3 coding sequence is TGTGCCAGCAGCTTTGGCAGGGGATACACTGAAGCTTTCTTT. Filled out from reference TRBV7-8 and TRBJ1-1, the complete variable domain reads GAGVSQSPRYKVAKRGQDVALRCDPISGHVSLFWYQQALGQGPEFLTYFQNEAQLDKSGLPSDRFFAERPEGSVSTLKIQRTQQEDSAVYLCASSFGRGYTEAFFGQGTRLTVV.

Turning to this clone: One end of the junction fails to match germline, which may point to a read error. The chain has TRBV7-7 and TRBJ2-7, with TRBD2 matching 11 bases. The CDR3 extends over 15 amino acids. Germline V lookup: CDR1 SSHAT, CDR2 FNYEAQ (reference sequence). DNA for the CDR3: TGTGCTAGCAGCTTGACTAGCGGGGACTCCTACGAGCAGTACTTC. Its translation: CASSLTSGDSYEQYF.

The chain recombines TRBV6-6 with TRBJ2-3, with 9 bases aligning to TRBD2. The CDR3 consists of 15 residues. CDR1 and CDR2 (germline): MNHNY, SVGAGI (reference sequence). Trimming removed 0 bases from V and 5 bases from J; junction bases left unmatched: 3. The DNA of the CDR3 is TGTGCCAGCAGTTACTCTAGCGGGAGTAGAGATACGCAGTATTTT. Protein: CASSYSSGSRDTQYF.

The CDR3 bases are TGCGCCAGCAGCTTCTCAGGGGACAGAGGTGGGACCCAGTACTTC. Translating gives CASSFSGDRGGTQYF. This chain joins TRBV5-1 and TRBJ2-5; 7 nucleotides align to TRBD1. The CDR3 totals 15 residues. Germline V CDR1 and CDR2: SGHRS, YFSETQ. V shed 2 bases and J 7 bases; nucleotides not matched to a gene: 11. The complete variable domain, with remaining parts taken from reference TRBV5-1 and TRBJ2-5, reads KAGVTQTPRYLIKTRGQQVTLSCSPISGHRSVSWYQQTPGQGLQFLFEYFSETQRNKGNFPGRFSGRQFSNSRSEMNVSTLELGDSALYLCASSFSGDRGGTQYFGPGTRLLVL.

The chain has TRBV25-1 and TRBJ1-2; TRBD1 is a possible D gene (5 bases). This CDR3 contains 12 residues. The ends were cut back, 6 bases at V and 5 bases at J, with 10 bases in the middle. CDR1 and CDR2 from the germline V gene are MGHDK and SYGVNS. As DNA, the CDR3 is TGTGCCAGCAGCGACGCAGGGTATGGCTACACCTTC. It codes for CASSDAGYGYTF.

V gene TRBV19 combines with J gene TRBJ2-2; 9 nucleotides align to TRBD1. V lost 5 bases and J lost 6; bases outside the gene matches: 7. CDR3 length: 15 residues. Germline V gene data show CDR1 as LNHDA and CDR2 as SQIVND (reference sequence). Here the CDR3 reads CASSGYRGQAGELFF. CDR3 nucleotide sequence: TGTGCCAGTAGTGGATACAGGGGGCAGGCCGGGGAGCTGTTTTTT.

The V and J genes are TRBV6-4 and TRBJ2-3; D might be TRBD2 (6 bases). The germline V gene has CDR1 MRHNA and CDR2 SNTAGT. The CDR3 totals 14 residues. Trimming left V 2 bases short and J 1 base short, with 7 bases between. CDR3 in DNA: TGTGCCAGCAGTGACGGCGGGGGCACAGATACGCAGTATTTT. This codes for CASSDGGGTDTQYF.

The rearrangement links TRBV19 to TRBJ1-1; 10 bases align to TRBD1. J lost 5 bases, V lost 6 bases, and 6 bases had no gene match. This CDR3 region has 14 residues. Germline-derived CDR1 and CDR2 are LNHDA and SQIVND (reference sequence). CDR3 in DNA: TGTGCCAGTAGCTCGACAGGGGGCAGGACTGAAGCTTTCTTT. This encodes CASSSTGGRTEAFF.